The entry below describes one TCR beta chain. There are 14 residues in the CDR3. The V gene lost 4 bases and the J gene lost 0 bases, with 13 bases spanning the gap. CDR1 and CDR2 from the germline V gene are DFQATT and SNEGSKA (reference sequence). RNA transcripts yielded amplified TCR beta CDR3 regions. When the TCR CDR3 underwent first-round RT-PCR, the HTBI primer set was used. One entry per CDR3 protein, called by TCRdb with MiXCR from the multiplex PCR reads. The sample carries about 570,000 distinct CDR3 sequences, under 60% recorded once. The data belong to a study of T cells in Graves' hyperthyroidism and ophthalmopathy.

The chain uses TRBV20-1 and TRBJ2-7, with D unresolved. The sequence was collected from an adult woman with Graves' disease, either hyperthyroidism or ophthalmopathy (not recorded which). Sequenced material: peripheral blood or thyroid tissue (not recorded which). The CDR3 spells CSATPPLSSYEQYF. In nucleotides, the CDR3 is TGCAGTGCTACCCCGCCTCTGAGCTCCTACGAGCAGTACTTC.